Listed below are T cell receptor beta chains from one sample, sequenced in a study of blood T cell repertoires in COVID-19. Sequencing used immunoSEQ multiplex PCR; TCRdb keeps in-frame clones, though not all of them. The sample comprises approximately 15,000 clones, approximately 88% of which are singletons, and about 12% rests with the top ten. Material for sequencing was peripheral blood. These receptors were collected from a human donor in a cohort sampled during active COVID-19. CDR3s include the opening cysteine and the closing phenylalanine or tryptophan. The D gene is left open where the match is weak.

v_call,d_call,j_call,cdr3_aa
TRBV6-4,.,TRBJ1-2,CASSDTAGPPSNYGYTF
TRBV29-1,TRBD2,TRBJ2-3,CSARGLAGGLTHTDTQYF
TRBV28,TRBD2,TRBJ2-1,CASRSGGNLRLHNEQFF
TRBV19,TRBD1,TRBJ1-6,CASSPGQVDSPLHF
TRBV28,.,TRBJ1-5,CASSLSSGGHNQPQHF
TRBV7-7,.,TRBJ2-7,CASSQAQGYEQYF
TRBV19,.,TRBJ1-5,CASSVNPGQSNQPQHF
TRBV27,TRBD1,TRBJ2-2,CASRYITGTGDTGELFF
TRBV3-1/TRBV3-2,TRBD2,TRBJ2-1,CASSQDPGLAGPEQFF
TRBV28,TRBD1,TRBJ1-5,CASRVNRGLQPQHF
TRBV3-1/TRBV3-2,.,TRBJ1-5,CASSQDVSSNQPQHF
TRBV5-4,TRBD1,TRBJ2-7,CASRRLGQGPYEQYF
TRBV3-1/TRBV3-2,.,TRBJ2-1,CASSQDRQPYNEQFF
TRBV7-3,.,TRBJ1-1,CASSPSGYRQEEAFF
TRBV5-1,.,TRBJ2-1,CASSSQFGGPSTYNEQFF
TRBV6-5,TRBD1,TRBJ2-1,CASGTGPSYNEQFF
TRBV12-5,TRBD1,TRBJ1-2,CASGALPPGRGLGYTF
TRBV9,.,TRBJ2-1,CASSYRGEGYNEQFF
TRBV6-1,TRBD1,TRBJ1-6,CASSEVWTGANSPLHF
TRBV28,TRBD1,TRBJ1-2,CAILTGQYGYTF
TRBV23-1,TRBD2,TRBJ2-1,CASSQRPETSGGDNEQFF
TRBV9,TRBD2,TRBJ2-7,CASSVGRGGRYEQYF